This T cell receptor beta chain comes out of a study of control samples from healthy donors and cancer patients (dated by TCRdb to about 2020). The CDR3 sequence holds 14 residues, the cysteine and phenylalanine included. Only the CDR3 region is kept as DNA, spanning 42 bases read in frame from base 1. CDR1 is given as SGDLS and CDR2 as YYNGEE, both from the germline V gene. The germline V end is reduced by 4 bases and the J end by 6 bases; junction bases left unmatched: 10. Library preparation was by the immunoSEQ multiplex PCR assay. This immuneACCESS table, as held by TCRdb, lists in-frame sequences with V and J called but not all clones. Of the missing ones, under half trace to an unresolved V gene in checked studies; the others have no known cause. In all, the sample holds about 100,000 clones, and around 89% of those were seen once. The top ten constitute about 8% of the sample. Comment on this clone: Its binding antigen is unknown. Base quality data are lacking; no much larger clone is found one base away.

Sequencing was performed on blood. The sequence links TRBV9 to TRBJ2-7, with 7 middle bases fitting TRBD1. This TCR came from a man aged 30-40 years in good health. The CDR3 loop reads CASSPQTGFAEQYF. The nucleotides are TGTGCCAGCAGCCCCCAGACAGGGTTCGCCGAGCAGTACTTC.